These 18 T cell receptor beta chains share one sample of origin, sequenced in a study of shared clonotypes between healthy human individuals. CD45RO-negative, CCR7-selected cells formed the naive CD8 fraction, which excluded terminally differentiated effector memory CD45RA+ cells. Only in-frame clones appear in the TCRdb table, and some are missing; sequencing was by immunoSEQ multiplex PCR. The sample comprises about 2.2 million clones, 93% of which are singletons, and over 1.5% rests with the top ten. The sequenced material came from naive CD8+ T cells from PBMCs. The source is a man aged 18 to 30 in good health. Some clones in this sample may be carry-over from other donors' samples.

The chain carries TRBV5-1 and TRBJ2-1; TRBD1 matches 8 bases. V dropped 4 bases and J dropped 2; count of bases not matched to a gene: 8. The CDR3 has 16 residues. Germline V CDR1 and CDR2: SGHRS, YFSETQ. CDR3 protein: CASSPLTGETYNEQFF. CDR3 nucleotides: TGCGCCAGCAGCCCGCTGACAGGGGAAACCTACAATGAGCAGTTCTTC.

This chain joins TRBV9 and TRBJ2-1; 10 bases are a match to TRBD2. With 5 bases clipped from V and 4 bases from J, the junction kept 9 bases outside the gene matches. The CDR3 is 16 amino acids. Germline CDR1 SGDLS, CDR2 YYNGEE. The CDR3 DNA reads TGTGCCAGCAGTTCTCTTAGGACTAGCGGTTACAATGAGCAGTTCTTC. This codes for CASSSLRTSGYNEQFF.

This chain links TRBV19 with TRBJ2-1; unclear D gene. The CDR3 is made up of 16 amino acids. Per germline, CDR1 LNHDA and CDR2 SQIVND (reference sequence). Trimming pared 3 bases from V and 5 bases from J, leaving 17 bases between. DNA for the CDR3: TGTGCCAGTAGTATGCGACACCGACGCCGCGACAATGAGCAGTTCTTC. Translation gives CASSMRHRRRDNEQFF.

The CDR3 loop reads CASSQGYGNQPQHF. CDR3 DNA sequence: TGCGCCAGCAGCCAAGGTTACGGCAATCAGCCCCAGCATTTT. The chain is built from TRBV4-3 and TRBJ1-5; D gene uncertain. This CDR3 contains 14 residues. With 1 base removed from V and 2 bases from J, the gap between germline ends came to 6 bases. From germline, CDR1 is LGHNA and CDR2 YSLEER.

CDR3 coding DNA: TGTGCCAGCAGTTTTCAAGGGGGCAGGGGGCTGGGCTATGGCTACACCTTC. Translation gives CASSFQGGRGLGYGYTF. This chain joins TRBV28 and TRBJ1-2; 8 nucleotides agree with TRBD1. Germline loops: CDR1 MDHEN, CDR2 SYDVKM. This CDR3 comprises 17 residues. The V segment lost 3 bases and the J segment 4 bases; nucleotides outside the gene matches: 13.

This clone was counted once. The chain is built from TRBV9 and TRBJ1-3; D is unresolved. The CDR3 totals 14 residues. V lost 5 bases, J lost 8 bases, and 17 bases lay in between. CDR1 is SGDLS and CDR2 is YYNGEE in the germline V gene. The CDR3 is CASSPEQKGDTIYF. CDR3 coding DNA: TGTGCCAGCAGTCCAGAACAAAAGGGAGACACCATATATTTT.

The chain's CDR3 is CASSQSRGLETQYF. The CDR3 bases are TGTGCCAGCAGCCAATCGAGAGGGTTGGAGACCCAGTACTTC. The chain employs TRBV16 and TRBJ2-5; D may be TRBD2 (5 bases). Germline V lookup: CDR1 KGHSY, CDR2 FQNENV. V shed 0 bases and J shed 5 bases, with 10 bases lying between them. This CDR3 is built from 14 residues. The full variable domain, in which reference TRBV16 and TRBJ2-5 provide the parts outside the CDR3, is GEEVAQTPKHLVRGEGQKAKLYCAPIKGHSYVFWYQQVLKNEFKFLISFQNENVFDETGMPKERFSAKCLPNSPCSLEIQATKLEDSAVYFCASSQSRGLETQYFGPGTRLLVL.

V is TRBV7-6 and J is TRBJ2-1; D remains ambiguous. Trimming stripped 1 base from V and 5 bases from J, with 6 bases between. Germline V gene data show CDR1 as SGHVS and CDR2 as FNYEAQ. This CDR3 has 13 amino acids. Here the CDR3 DNA reads TGTGCCAGCAGCTTAGAACGTGACAATGAGCAGTTCTTC. Its protein is CASSLERDNEQFF.

Points on this clone: The same CDR3 is also encoded by other DNA sequences in this sample. The rearrangement links TRBV11-2 to TRBJ1-2; the D gene is possibly TRBD1 (5 bases). The length of the CDR3 is 12 residues. The germline V gene encodes CDR1 SGHAT and CDR2 FQNNGV. Trimming removed 5 bases from V and 5 bases from J, with 9 bases in between. The CDR3 is CASSPRGYGYTF. Here the CDR3 DNA reads TGTGCCAGCAGCCCTAGGGGTTATGGCTACACCTTC.

The rearrangement links TRBV14 to TRBJ2-1; D is perhaps TRBD2 (5 bases). Germline lookup yields CDR1 SGHDN and CDR2 FVKESK. The CDR3 consists of 16 residues. V lost 4 bases and J lost 2, with 15 bases in between. CDR3 bases: TGTGCCAGCAGCCCCCCCGAGGGTGTGACCTACAATGAGCAGTTCTTC. This gives the protein CASSPPEGVTYNEQFF. Full variable domain (remainder filled in from reference TRBV14 and TRBJ2-1): EAGVTQFPSHSVIEKGQTVTLRCDPISGHDNLYWYRRVMGKEIKFLLHFVKESKQDESGMPNNRFLAERTGGTYSTLKVQPAELEDSGVYFCASSPPEGVTYNEQFFGPGTRLTVL.

Comments on this clone: The identical CDR3 is also encoded by other nucleotide sequences in the sample. The genes are TRBV4-3 and TRBJ2-7; D call uncertain. With 0 bases removed from V and 0 bases from J, the gap between germline ends came to 9 bases. Germline V gene sequence: CDR1 LGHNA, CDR2 YSLEER. The CDR3 consists of 15 residues. The CDR3 loop is CASSQDAGSSYEQYF. The CDR3 coding sequence is TGCGCCAGCAGCCAAGATGCTGGCAGCTCCTACGAGCAGTACTTC.

The chain joins TRBV19 to TRBJ2-7, with 7 bases aligning to TRBD1. CDR3 length: 15 amino acids. The V segment lost 6 bases and the J segment 2 bases; nucleotides outside the gene matches: 10. CDR1 and CDR2 from the germline V gene are LNHDA and SQIVND (reference sequence). The CDR3 DNA reads as TGTGCCAGTAGCTCGTCGGCAGGGGGAACCTACGAGCAGTACTTC. It specifies CASSSSAGGTYEQYF.

The V gene is TRBV4-1, the J gene TRBJ2-7; no clear D gene. V gave up 2 bases and J gave up 5 bases, with 13 bases separating them. Germline V gene sequence: CDR1 MGHRA, CDR2 YSYEKL. The CDR3 has 14 residues. The CDR3 nucleotides read TGCGCCAGCAGCCAACGCGATGGGGTGCACGAGCAGTACTTC. Its protein product is CASSQRDGVHEQYF.

Points on this clone: Distinct nucleotide sequences in the sample also encode this CDR3. This sequence joins TRBV19 and TRBJ1-5; a possible D gene is TRBD1 (5 bases). The length of the CDR3 is 15 residues. Germline CDR1 and CDR2: LNHDA and SQIVND (reference sequence). V was clipped by 6 bases and J by 0 bases, with 12 bases between them. The CDR3: CASSYDRDSNQPQHF. The CDR3 DNA sequence: TGTGCCAGTAGCTACGACAGAGATAGCAATCAGCCCCAGCATTTT.

This sequence joins TRBV5-6 and TRBJ2-1, with TRBD2 as a possible D gene (6 bases). There are 14 residues in the CDR3. The germline CDR1 and CDR2 sequences are SGHDT and YYEEEE. V lost 5 bases to trimming and J lost 11 bases, with 20 bases between them. CDR3 bases: TGTGCCAGCAGGCGGGGAAGCGCCACGGGCAAGCAGTTCTTC. It is translated as CASRRGSATGKQFF. The full variable domain, rest sourced from reference TRBV5-6 and TRBJ2-1, is DAGVTQSPTHLIKTRGQQVTLRCSPKSGHDTVSWYQQALGQGPQFIFQYYEEEERQRGNFPDRFSGHQFPNYSSELNVNALLLGDSALYLCASRRGSATGKQFFGPGTRLTVL.

Remarks on this clone: This CDR3 is also generated by other DNA sequences in the sample. This rearrangement joins TRBV27 to TRBJ2-7; D remains ambiguous. Trimming pared 3 bases from V and 3 bases from J, leaving 6 bases between. From germline, CDR1 is MNHEY and CDR2 SMNVEV (reference sequence). The CDR3 spans 12 residues. The CDR3 sequence: CASSFQGYEQYF. In nucleotides, the CDR3 is TGTGCCAGCAGTTTTCAAGGCTACGAGCAGTACTTC.

The genes are TRBV7-9 and TRBJ2-1; TRBD1 agrees at 9 bases. Germline V gives CDR1 SEHNR, CDR2 FQNEAQ (reference sequence). With V trimmed by 4 bases and J by 8 bases, 9 bases remained unmatched. The CDR3 has 15 amino acids. CDR3 coding DNA: TGTGCCAGCAGCTCCATAGCGGACAGGGGCCATGAGCAGTTCTTC. It encodes CASSSIADRGHEQFF.

The chain carries TRBV27 and TRBJ2-1, with a tentative D call TRBD1 (6 bases). The CDR3 is 16 amino acids. CDR1 is MNHEY, CDR2 SMNVEV, per germline (reference sequence). Trimming took off 0 bases at V and 4 bases at J, with 13 bases between the two ends. CDR3 region: CASSLSPGQIYNEQFF. The CDR3 nucleotides read TGTGCCAGCAGTTTATCTCCTGGACAGATATACAATGAGCAGTTCTTC.